One and the same sample provided the 12 T cell receptor beta chains below, sequenced in a study of T cell responses to AZD1222 COVID-19 vaccine. Data came from immunoSEQ multiplex PCR; TCRdb stores just in-frame clones and leaves some out. The table records roughly 150,000 clones, approximately 90% of them present only once. This specimen consisted of peripheral blood, obtained on day 0 of AZD1222 vaccination. The receptors originated from an adult in good health.

The chain employs TRBV7-9 and TRBJ1-4, with D possibly being TRBD1 (5 bases). This CDR3 is 17 amino acids long. V lost 5 bases to trimming and J lost 3 bases, with 19 bases between them. Germline V gives CDR1 SEHNR, CDR2 FQNEAQ (reference sequence). CDR3 sequence: CASSARSGLRANEKLFF. Here the CDR3 DNA reads TGTGCCAGCAGCGCCCGCTCAGGGTTGAGAGCTAATGAAAAACTGTTTTTT. Filled out from reference TRBV7-9 and TRBJ1-4, the complete variable domain reads DTGVSQNPRHKITKRGQNVTFRCDPISEHNRLYWYRQTLGQGPEFLTYFQNEAQLEKSRLLSDRFSAERPKGSFSTLEIQRTEQGDSAMYLCASSARSGLRANEKLFFGSGTQLSVL.

The V gene is TRBV27, the J gene TRBJ1-3, with no clear D. The germline CDR1 and CDR2 sequences are MNHEY and SMNVEV (reference sequence). V dropped 0 bases and J dropped 0 bases, with 6 bases sitting between them. The CDR3 spans 15 residues. The CDR3 DNA follows: TGTGCCAGCAGTTTATCGAGGTACTCTGGAAACACCATATATTTT. Translating it yields CASSLSRYSGNTIYF.

V usage is TRBV4-1 and J usage is TRBJ2-7; tentative D call: TRBD2 (5 bases). The germline V gene has CDR1 MGHRA and CDR2 YSYEKL. Trimming left V 0 bases short and J 1 base short, with 7 bases between. The CDR3 is 14 amino acids. CDR3 in amino acids: CASSQDGNSYEQYF. In DNA, the CDR3 is TGCGCCAGCAGCCAAGACGGGAATTCCTACGAGCAGTACTTC.

The genes are TRBV24-1 and TRBJ1-1; 8 bases line up with TRBD1. Germline CDR1 and CDR2: KGHDR and SFDVKD. CDR3 length: 13 residues. Trimming removed 10 bases from V and 6 bases from J; junction bases left unmatched: 9. The CDR3 protein is CATRNRGSSEAFF. Here the CDR3 DNA reads TGTGCCACAAGGAACAGGGGGTCGTCTGAAGCTTTCTTT.

V and J are TRBV7-8 and TRBJ2-7, with D uncertain. Germline-derived CDR1 and CDR2 are SGHVS and FQNEAQ. The V end lost 1 base, the J end lost 5 bases, and 6 bases lay between the germline ends. CDR3 length equals 12 residues. The CDR3: CASSLVSNEQYF. The CDR3 DNA reads TGTGCCAGCAGCTTAGTCAGTAACGAGCAGTACTTC.

The chain uses TRBV28 and TRBJ1-2; D is ambiguous. CDR3 length: 11 residues. CDR1 and CDR2 (germline): MDHEN, SYDVKM. V lost 4 bases and J lost 8, with 8 bases in between. CDR3 protein: CASSSRRGYTF. CDR3 bases: TGTGCCAGCAGTTCCCGTCGCGGCTACACCTTC.

The CDR3 sequence is CASSVGTGAGTEAFF. CDR3 coding DNA: TGTGCCAGCAGCGTAGGGACAGGGGCAGGGACTGAAGCTTTCTTT. The J gene is TRBJ1-1, the V gene TRBV7-3; TRBD1 aligns across 10 bases. The CDR3 contains 15 residues. Per the germline V gene, CDR1 is SGHTA and CDR2 is FQGTGA. The junction had 8 bases not matched to a gene; V was cut back by 5 bases and J by 5 bases.

This clone was seen at least ten times. The chain couples TRBV29-1 to TRBJ2-3; 13 nucleotides agree with TRBD2. Per germline, CDR1 SQVTM and CDR2 ANQGSEA. CDR3 length: 15 residues. V trimming: 6 bases; J trimming: 4 bases; junction bases outside the gene matches: 7. The CDR3 loop reads CSVRGLAGSPDTQYF. Here the CDR3 DNA reads TGCAGCGTGAGGGGACTAGCGGGAAGCCCAGATACGCAGTATTTT.

V usage is TRBV9 and J usage is TRBJ2-2; maybe TRBD1 (6 bases). The CDR3 contains 14 residues. The ends were cut back, 3 bases at V and 6 bases at J, with 12 bases in the middle. Germline V gene lookup returns CDR1 SGDLS and CDR2 YYNGEE. The CDR3 spells CASSENPGAGELFF. CDR3 DNA sequence: TGTGCCAGCAGCGAGAACCCAGGGGCCGGGGAGCTGTTTTTT.

CDR3 protein: CASSPLEGGATQYF. The DNA of the CDR3 is TGTGCCAGCAGTCCCCTGGAGGGAGGGGCGACCCAGTACTTC. The gene calls are TRBV6-5 and TRBJ2-5; 7 bases are shared with TRBD2. J was trimmed by 7 bases and V by 5 bases; bases with no gene match: 10. In germline, CDR1 is MNHEY, CDR2 SVGAGI. This CDR3 spans 14 amino acids.

A single count supports this clone. The chain has TRBV7-3 and TRBJ2-1; TRBD2 matches 13 bases. Germline CDR1 SGHTA, CDR2 FQGTGA. The trim removed 5 bases at V and 8 bases at J, leaving 6 bases unmatched. The CDR3 length is 15 residues. CDR3 nucleotides: TGTGCCAGCAGCCAGGGACTAGCGGGACGCGATGAGCAGTTCTTC. It translates to CASSQGLAGRDEQFF.

The chain has TRBV3-1 (or the pseudogene TRBV3-2) and TRBJ2-2, with TRBD1 identical over 9 bases. Germline V lookup: CDR1 LGHDT, CDR2 YNNKEL (reference sequence). Germline trimming cut 2 bases from V and 6 bases from J; bases unmatched to any gene: 7. There are 16 residues in the CDR3. The CDR3: CASSQRGQGGAGELFF. DNA of the CDR3: TGTGCCAGCAGCCAAAGGGGACAGGGAGGGGCCGGGGAGCTGTTTTTT.